The clone carrying this T cell receptor beta chain has at least ten counts. This sample stems from a study of T-cell reconstitution after alpha-beta-depleted transplantation in children. Unique molecular identifiers were used to barcode this TCRbeta library. TCRdb called the PCR reads again in MiXCR, with one record for every CDR3 protein. The data contain hundreds of thousands of distinct CDR3 sequences, about 15% of them seen just once; the ten biggest clones take up under 1.2%. Germline CDR1 MNHEY, CDR2 SVGAGI. The germline V and J ends were trimmed by 5 bases and 4 bases, with 17 bases remaining between them. The CDR3 runs 15 residues.

The sequenced sample was PBMCs from the stem cell graft donor, obtained from the stem cell graft. This chain joins TRBV6-5 and TRBJ2-5; a possible D gene is TRBD2 (6 bases). This clonotype was sampled from a human donor who donated a stem cell graft to a child with acute myeloid leukemia. The CDR3 protein is CASSRTVEGAETQYF. CDR3 DNA sequence: TGTGCCAGCAGTCGCACCGTGGAGGGTGCAGAGACCCAGTACTTC.